The clone carrying this T cell receptor (beta chain) was found a few times. The data were produced by immunoSEQ multiplex PCR, yet TCRdb's version contains in-frame clones alone and is incomplete. This sample has hundreds of thousands of clones, with 90% to 96% found just once. This record belongs to a study of shared clonotypes between healthy human individuals. This CDR3 contains 12 residues. Trimming removed 5 bases at V and 2 bases at J, with 8 bases between. Germline V gene lookup returns CDR1 SGHRS and CDR2 YFSETQ. The source material was naive CD4+ T cells sorted from blood. As for subset: CD45RA+ positively selected. V is TRBV5-1 and J is TRBJ2-7, with D perhaps being TRBD1 or TRBD2 (5 bases each). This TCR derives from a woman aged 25 to 39 in good health. The DNA of the CDR3 is TGCGCCAGCAGAGGGACCGCCTACGAGCAGTACTTC. Translated: CASRGTAYEQYF.